Given below is one T cell receptor (beta chain) in context. In its sample, this clonotype was seen a few times. Its antigen has not been determined. It has no much larger one-base neighbor in the sample; base qualities were not kept. The data were taken from a study of T cell repertoires in cytomegalovirus infection (dated by TCRdb to between 2019 and 2020). In terms of the full investigation: Alongside well-studied HLA-B-restricted epitopes, the peptide stimulations were aimed at recently identified HLA-C-restricted CMV epitopes, whose presentation resists viral immunomodulation. Donor HLA type was relevant to the analysis, because carriage of CMV infection together with the matching HLA type was indicated by public TCR beta signatures.

Instrument on record: Illumina HiSeq 1500. Starting from the raw public reads, TCRdb applied fastp trimming at Q25, assembled clones with MiXCR and retained in-frame beta chains. Rows are unified per CDR3 protein, each entry keeping the most common DNA and genes. For this sample there are approximately 76,000 distinct CDR3 sequences; 20% to 30% appear just once. 50% of the sample rests with the top ten. Study-wide findings and limitations: In both this cohort and an independent roughly 350-donor cohort, the cumulative frequency of public TCR beta family members distinguished carriers of CMV infection plus the relevant HLA type. The ex vivo response was dominated by HLA-C-restricted CMV-specific TCR beta clonotypes, which also provided the single most frequent clonotype in two of eight donors.

Read against the paper, the sample's treatment or condition label means: in vitro stimulation with specific CMV peptide epitopes to enrich CMV-specific T cells. Spanning cysteine to phenylalanine, the CDR3 consists of 16 amino acids. Only the CDR3 portion is preserved as DNA: 48 bases, with reading frame beginning at the first base. V and J are truncated by 3 bases and 4 bases respectively, leaving an intervening sequence of 18 bases. CDR1 and CDR2, per the germline V gene, are KGHSH and LQKENI. The sequencing here drew on CD8+ T cells from cultured PBMCs, taken from culture after CMV antigen stimulation. The sequence was obtained from a human donor in good health (CMV status not recorded). Some clones in this sample may be carry-over from other donors' samples. The chain links TRBV18 with TRBJ1-1; tentative D gene TRBD1, with 5 bases matching. The CDR3 amino acid sequence is: CASSPDWGGSSTEAFF. At the DNA level, the sequence is TGTGCCAGCTCACCCGACTGGGGGGGAAGTAGCACTGAAGCTTTCTTT.